The next 3 T cell receptor beta chains were all read from a single sample in a study of beta chain features in type 1 diabetes. The isolated RNA, all of it, was reverse transcribed, so expressed TCRB transcripts were what got sequenced. Method: immunoSEQ multiplex PCR; TCRdb's copy keeps in-frame clones and lacks some. The sample consists of more than 350,000 clones, over 10% of them appearing once. Sample: naive CD4+ T cells from blood. These receptors all come from a woman aged 18-30 years in good health.

The chain uses TRBV6-5 and TRBJ2-7; D is possibly TRBD1 (6 bases). The CDR3 covers 13 residues. Per germline, CDR1 MNHEY and CDR2 SVGAGI. Trimming cost V 6 bases and J 2 bases, with 11 bases left between them. CDR3 nucleotide sequence: TGTGCCAGCAGGGACAGAAAGACCTACGAGCAGTACGTC. This gives the protein CASRDRKTYEQYV.

V and J are TRBV7-2 and TRBJ2-3, with D tentatively TRBD2 (6 bases). The CDR3 contains 14 residues. Trimming shortened V by 1 base and J by 3 bases, and 8 bases separated the two germline ends. The germline gives CDR1 SGHTA, CDR2 FQGNSA. As DNA, the CDR3 is TGTGCCAGCAGCTTAGGTCGGGAGACAGATACGCAGTATTTT. Protein: CASSLGRETDTQYF.

Only a few counts were recorded for this clone. V gene TRBV5-4 combines with J gene TRBJ1-2; 7 bases match TRBD1. The CDR3 contains 14 residues. The germline CDR1 and CDR2 sequences are SGHNT and YYREEE (reference sequence). Unmatched junction bases numbered 11, after V lost 5 bases and J lost 7 bases. The CDR3 spells CASSSFDRALGYTF. For the CDR3, the DNA is TGTGCCAGCAGTTCCTTTGACAGGGCCCTTGGCTACACCTTC.